The 28 T cell receptor beta chains below all came from one sample that was sequenced in a study of blood T cell repertoires in COVID-19. Clones were read by immunoSEQ multiplex PCR, and TCRdb kept only the in-frame ones, dropping some. The sample shows over 110,000 clones, 88% of them seen only once. Material: peripheral blood. All receptors derive from a human donor in a cohort sampled during active COVID-19.

The sample holds one count of this clone. The gene calls are TRBV7-2 and TRBJ2-7; 7 bases are shared with TRBD1. The V gene end was trimmed by 0 bases and the J gene end by 3 bases; junction bases not matched to a gene: 5. This CDR3 comprises 15 residues. CDR1 is SGHTA and CDR2 is FQGNSA in the germline V gene. CDR3 sequence: CASSLATGNFYEQYF. DNA of the CDR3: TGTGCCAGCAGCTTAGCGACAGGGAATTTCTACGAGCAGTACTTC.

The V and J genes are TRBV4-1 and TRBJ2-5; TRBD2 agrees at 9 bases. After removal of 2 bases from V and 5 bases from J, the junction contained 15 bases not matched to a gene. This CDR3 has 18 residues. Germline loops: CDR1 MGHRA, CDR2 YSYEKL. The CDR3 protein is CASSQQSAGGFGLETQYF. The CDR3 region has the DNA TGCGCCAGCAGCCAACAGAGTGCGGGGGGGTTCGGGTTGGAGACCCAGTACTTC.

This sequence joins TRBV12-3 or TRBV12-4 and TRBJ2-7, with a tentative D call TRBD2 (6 bases). V was cut by 6 bases and J by 9 bases, with 18 bases left in between. This CDR3 has 13 amino acids. The CDR3 sequence is CASRSGTGPGQYF. DNA for the CDR3: TGTGCCAGCAGATCCGGGACTGGGCCAGGGCAGTACTTC.

The J gene is TRBJ2-5, the V gene TRBV11-2; D is unresolved. The CDR3 consists of 15 residues. Germline assignment: CDR1 SGHAT and CDR2 FQNNGV. Trimming stripped 2 bases from V and 2 bases from J, with 12 bases between. The CDR3 spells CASSLRAGSQETQYF. The CDR3 coding sequence is TGTGCCAGCAGCTTAAGAGCAGGATCACAAGAGACCCAGTACTTC.

The V gene is TRBV6-2 or TRBV6-3, the J gene TRBJ2-7; D is undetermined. The V and J ends lost 5 bases and 2 bases respectively, with 13 bases between them. The CDR3 covers 14 residues. The germline V gene has CDR1 MNHEY and CDR2 SVGEGT. The CDR3 region is CASSNTIPPYEQYF. The CDR3 nucleotides read TGTGCCAGCAGTAACACGATCCCACCCTACGAGCAGTACTTC.

The chain recombines TRBV12-3 or TRBV12-4 with TRBJ2-5, with TRBD2 as a possible D gene (5 bases). V lost 6 bases, J lost 7 bases, and 9 bases lay in between. The CDR3 loop spans 11 amino acids. The CDR3 nucleotides read TGTGCCAGCAGCCCAGGAGGGACCCAGTACTTC. This translates into CASSPGGTQYF.

This chain joins TRBV11-1 and TRBJ2-5; TRBD1 is a possible D gene (5 bases). Trimming cost V 5 bases and J 5 bases, with 18 bases left between them. Per the germline V gene, CDR1 is SGHAT and CDR2 is FQDESV (reference sequence). The CDR3 is 15 amino acids. The CDR3 here is CASSPAPPGSETQYF. The CDR3 nucleotides read TGTGCCAGCAGCCCAGCCCCCCCAGGGTCCGAGACCCAGTACTTC.

This chain uses TRBV5-1 with TRBJ1-2; weak D call: TRBD1 (5 bases). V dropped 4 bases and J dropped 4 bases, with 23 bases sitting between them. The CDR3 runs 17 residues. The germline V gene encodes CDR1 SGHRS and CDR2 YFSETQ. The CDR3 reads CASSPPRTREASYGYTF. The DNA for the CDR3 is TGCGCCAGCAGCCCCCCGCGGACCAGGGAGGCGTCCTATGGCTACACCTTC.

The chain couples TRBV6-2 or TRBV6-3 to TRBJ1-1, with 7 bases matching TRBD1. V lost 5 bases, J lost 0 bases, and 15 bases stayed unmatched. Per the germline V gene, CDR1 is MNHEY and CDR2 is SVGEGT. The CDR3 runs to 18 residues. The CDR3 DNA is TGTGCCAGCAGTACCCACGACCCCAGGGGGGCCATGAACACTGAAGCTTTCTTT. Translated: CASSTHDPRGAMNTEAFF.

This clone was picked up one time. The chain joins TRBV10-3 to TRBJ1-1; TRBD1 agrees at 7 bases. V lost 4 bases, J lost 0 bases, and 5 bases stayed unmatched. The CDR3 length is 15 residues. Per the germline V gene, CDR1 is ENHRY and CDR2 is SYGVKD. The CDR3 protein is CAISGTGLMNTEAFF. The CDR3 DNA reads TGTGCCATCAGTGGGACAGGCTTAATGAACACTGAAGCTTTCTTT.

V and J are TRBV15 and TRBJ1-5; D call uncertain. V was trimmed by 0 bases and J by 7 bases, leaving 10 bases between them. CDR3 length: 14 residues. Germline CDR1 is LNHNV and CDR2 is YYDKDF (reference sequence). CDR3 DNA: TGTGCCACCAGCAGAGACCTTATAGAGCAGCCCCAGCATTTT. This gives the protein CATSRDLIEQPQHF.

The DNA for the CDR3 is TGTGCCAGCAGGCCCAGACAGGGCTTCTATGGCTACACCTTC. Its protein product is CASRPRQGFYGYTF. The chain combines TRBV6-5 with TRBJ1-2; the match to TRBD1 covers 7 bases. Germline CDR1 is MNHEY and CDR2 is SVGAGI. Germline trimming cut 6 bases from V and 4 bases from J; bases unmatched to any gene: 8. The CDR3 is 14 amino acids.

This clone appeared a single time. The chain joins TRBV6-5 to TRBJ1-4; 7 bases fit TRBD1. Germline trimming cut 6 bases from V and 8 bases from J; bases unmatched to any gene: 9. Germline V lookup: CDR1 MNHEY, CDR2 SVGAGI. This CDR3 region has 14 residues. CDR3 amino acids: CASRPGQPYEKLFF. CDR3 nucleotides: TGTGCCAGCAGGCCGGGACAGCCTTACGAAAAACTGTTTTTT.

Only one count was recorded for this clone. This chain's CDR3 is CASTSTGTRNTEAFF. CDR3 sequence (DNA): TGTGCCAGTACCTCTACCGGGACACGAAACACTGAAGCTTTCTTT. The genes are TRBV19 and TRBJ1-1, with D perhaps TRBD1 (6 bases). V shed 7 bases and J shed 2 bases, with 17 bases lying between them. From germline, CDR1 is LNHDA and CDR2 SQIVND (reference sequence). The CDR3 is made up of 15 amino acids.

The chain joins TRBV23-1 to TRBJ2-3, with 8 bases lining up with TRBD1. TRBV23-1 is an open reading frame whose function is uncertain. This CDR3 has 16 amino acids. J gave up 0 bases and V 6 bases, and 8 bases lay outside the gene matches. In nucleotides, the CDR3 is TGCGCCAGCAGCTATACACAGGGGGACAGCACAGATACGCAGTATTTT. Protein product: CASSYTQGDSTDTQYF.

Turning to this clone: The identical CDR3 is also encoded by other nucleotide sequences in the sample. The chain is built from TRBV12-3 or TRBV12-4 and TRBJ2-5; 11 positions match TRBD2. The CDR3 covers 13 residues. The V gene end was trimmed by 6 bases and the J gene end by 4 bases; junction bases not matched to a gene: 1. The chain's CDR3 is CASSLAGGETQYF. CDR3 sequence (DNA): TGTGCCAGCAGCCTAGCGGGGGGAGAGACCCAGTACTTC.

The chain employs TRBV4-1 and TRBJ1-5; 7 bases map to TRBD1. With 2 bases clipped from V and 2 bases from J, the junction kept 3 bases outside the gene matches. The CDR3 is 15 amino acids. Germline V gene data show CDR1 as MGHRA and CDR2 as YSYEKL. CDR3 nucleotides: TGCGCCAGCAGCCAAACAACAGGGGGCAATCAGCCCCAGCATTTT. It specifies CASSQTTGGNQPQHF.

The rearrangement links TRBV3-1 (or the pseudogene TRBV3-2) to TRBJ1-2, with a weak D call TRBD1 (6 bases). With 4 bases removed from V and 3 bases from J, the gap between germline ends came to 12 bases. CDR1 is LGHDT and CDR2 is YNNKEL in the germline V gene (reference sequence). This CDR3 region has 14 residues. For the CDR3, the DNA is TGTGCCAGCAGCCCACAGGGATTCGACTATGGCTACACCTTC. It is translated as CASSPQGFDYGYTF.

V gene TRBV5-1 combines with J gene TRBJ2-7; maybe TRBD1 (5 bases). This CDR3 spans 15 amino acids. V was clipped by 1 base and J by 5 bases, with 16 bases between them. Germline V lookup: CDR1 SGHRS, CDR2 YFSETQ. CDR3 in DNA: TGCGCCAGCAGCTTGCTCGGACAAGGTTCGGACGAGCAGTACTTC. Its translation: CASSLLGQGSDEQYF.

J is TRBJ2-5 and V is TRBV14, with 8 bases matching TRBD1. The CDR3 is 16 residues long. In germline, CDR1 is SGHDN, CDR2 FVKESK. V dropped 0 bases and J dropped 5; count of bases not matched to a gene: 8. The chain's CDR3 is CASSQDQGAPGETQYF. CDR3 DNA: TGTGCCAGCAGCCAAGATCAGGGGGCGCCGGGGGAGACCCAGTACTTC.

By share, this clone counts as medium-sized. CDR3 region: CASSSTLPLHF. The CDR3 coding sequence is TGTGCCAGCAGCTCCACTTTACCCCTCCACTTT. The chain combines TRBV6-2 or TRBV6-3 with TRBJ1-6; D is unresolved. V lost 6 bases and J lost 12, with 9 bases in between. CDR1 and CDR2 from the germline V gene are MNHEY and SVGEGT. The CDR3 extends over 11 amino acids.

This clone has just one count. The chain joins TRBV20-1 to TRBJ1-2; no clear D. Germline V CDR1 and CDR2: DFQATT, SNEGSKA (reference sequence). The CDR3 length is 11 residues. The V and J ends lost 5 bases and 5 bases respectively, with 9 bases between them. Written as DNA, the CDR3 is TGCAGTGCTCATAGGAGTTATGGCTACACCTTC. Residues: CSAHRSYGYTF.

The chain employs TRBV6-4 and TRBJ2-1; the match to TRBD1 covers 9 bases. The length of the CDR3 is 15 residues. Germline CDR1 is MRHNA and CDR2 is SNTAGT. The V segment lost 0 bases and the J segment 9 bases; nucleotides outside the gene matches: 6. The CDR3 DNA follows: TGTGCCAGCAGTGACTCAGGACAGGGGATCAGTGAGCAGTTCTTC. Protein sequence: CASSDSGQGISEQFF.

The chain is built from TRBV9 and TRBJ1-3; D gene unclear. The V and J ends lost 1 base and 0 bases respectively, with 5 bases between them. CDR3 length: 14 residues. CDR1 is SGDLS, CDR2 YYNGEE, per germline. The CDR3 loop is CASSVRSSGNTIYF. The CDR3 nucleotides are TGTGCCAGCAGCGTACGGAGCTCTGGAAACACCATATATTTT.

The gene calls are TRBV5-1 and TRBJ2-1; tentatively, D is TRBD1 (5 bases). V lost 7 bases and J lost 0, with 14 bases in between. The CDR3 consists of 15 residues. The germline V gene has CDR1 SGHRS and CDR2 YFSETQ. CDR3 nucleotides: TGCGCCAGCGGGTCCACAGGTAACTCCTACAATGAGCAGTTCTTC. This encodes CASGSTGNSYNEQFF. Together with reference TRBV5-1 and TRBJ2-1, the CDR3 gives the full variable domain: KAGVTQTPRYLIKTRGQQVTLSCSPISGHRSVSWYQQTPGQGLQFLFEYFSETQRNKGNFPGRFSGRQFSNSRSEMNVSTLELGDSALYLCASGSTGNSYNEQFFGPGTRLTVL.

The V gene is TRBV18, the J gene TRBJ1-2; the D gene is possibly TRBD1 (5 bases). CDR3 length: 15 residues. The ends were cut back, 4 bases at V and 4 bases at J, with 16 bases in the middle. Germline V gene sequence: CDR1 KGHSH, CDR2 LQKENI. This chain's CDR3 is CASSQVRDSAYGYTF. In DNA, the CDR3 is TGTGCCAGCTCACAGGTCAGGGATTCTGCCTATGGCTACACCTTC.

The chain links TRBV7-9 to TRBJ1-1; tentatively, D is TRBD1 (6 bases). Trimming pared 5 bases from V and 6 bases from J, leaving 10 bases between. Germline-derived CDR1 and CDR2 are SEHNR and FQNEAQ (reference sequence). The CDR3 runs to 12 residues. The CDR3 DNA is TGTGCCAGCAGCCAACAGGGATCTGAAGCTTTCTTT. Amino acids: CASSQQGSEAFF. Combining the CDR3 with reference TRBV7-9 and TRBJ1-1 gives the whole variable domain DTGVSQNPRHKITKRGQNVTFRCDPISEHNRLYWYRQTLGQGPEFLTYFQNEAQLEKSRLLSDRFSAERPKGSFSTLEIQRTEQGDSAMYLCASSQQGSEAFFGQGTRLTVV.

V usage is TRBV27 and J usage is TRBJ1-2; possible D gene TRBD1, 5 bases. V lost 6 bases and J 2 bases, leaving 28 bases between the germline ends. Germline V gives CDR1 MNHEY, CDR2 SMNVEV (reference sequence). This CDR3 has 19 amino acids. The CDR3 reads CASRPFGVARGGENYGYTF. The CDR3 nucleotides are TGTGCCAGCAGACCCTTTGGGGTCGCAAGGGGAGGGGAGAACTATGGCTACACCTTC.